This T cell receptor beta chain was identified in a study of T-cell reconstitution after alpha-beta-depleted transplantation in children. As it was prepared, the TCRbeta library received unique molecular identifiers. TCRdb independently ran MiXCR on the PCR reads; one entry per CDR3 protein. The data contain some 490,000 distinct CDR3 sequences, roughly an eighth of them singletons. This clonotype came up many times. V was pared by 4 bases and J by 4 bases, with 14 bases between. The CDR3 runs to 15 residues. This receptor was taken from a human donor who donated a stem cell graft to a child with combined immunodeficiency. Sequences were derived from PBMCs from the stem cell graft donor, sampled from the stem cell graft. V gene TRBV12-3 or TRBV12-4 combines with J gene TRBJ2-1, with D possibly being TRBD2 (6 bases). CDR3 bases: TGTGCCAGCAGTTCCCCGGGAGCGGCTTACAATGAGCAGTTCTTC. Translating it yields CASSSPGAAYNEQFF.